Reported below is one T cell receptor beta chain. The CDR3 contains 15 residues. The V gene lost 3 bases and the J gene lost 4 bases, with 14 bases spanning the gap. The germline CDR1 and CDR2 sequences are SGHVS and FNYEAQ. This sample stems from a study of blood T cell repertoires in COVID-19. Study processing details: Amplification from reference gene primers served as the basis for estimated nucleated cell counts. The protocol was immunoSEQ multiplex PCR, while the TCRdb copy is restricted to in-frame clones and leaves out a portion. The V and J calls and clone size come from that table; D and trimming were worked out from the DNA. This sample carries more than 200,000 clones, more than 60% of them seen once, and the ten largest clones take 3% to 4%.

The chain uses TRBV7-6 and TRBJ2-3, with D possibly matching TRBD1 (5 bases). Sample: peripheral blood. This receptor was obtained from a woman between 40 and 50 years old with active or convalescent COVID-19. The DNA of the CDR3 is TGTGCCAGCAGCTTCTATAGGGGTGCGGCAGATACGCAGTATTTT. Protein sequence: CASSFYRGAADTQYF.